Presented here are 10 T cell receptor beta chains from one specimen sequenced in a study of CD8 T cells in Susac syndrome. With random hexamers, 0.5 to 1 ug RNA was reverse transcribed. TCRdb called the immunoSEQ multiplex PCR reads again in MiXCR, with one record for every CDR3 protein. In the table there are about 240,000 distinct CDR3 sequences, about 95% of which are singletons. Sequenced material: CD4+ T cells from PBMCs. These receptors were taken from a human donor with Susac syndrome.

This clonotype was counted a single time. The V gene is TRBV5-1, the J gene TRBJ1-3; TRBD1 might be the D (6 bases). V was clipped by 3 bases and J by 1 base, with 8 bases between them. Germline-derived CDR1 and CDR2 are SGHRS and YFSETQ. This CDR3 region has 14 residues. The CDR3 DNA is TGCGCCAGCAGCTCACAGGGATCTGGAAACACCATATATTTT. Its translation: CASSSQGSGNTIYF.

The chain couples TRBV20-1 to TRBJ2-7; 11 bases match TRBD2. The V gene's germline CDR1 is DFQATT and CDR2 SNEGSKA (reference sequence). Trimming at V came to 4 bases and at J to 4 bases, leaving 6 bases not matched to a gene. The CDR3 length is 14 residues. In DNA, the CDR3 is TGCAGTGCTATTTCTACTAGCGGGAGTTACGAGCAGTACTTC. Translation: CSAISTSGSYEQYF.

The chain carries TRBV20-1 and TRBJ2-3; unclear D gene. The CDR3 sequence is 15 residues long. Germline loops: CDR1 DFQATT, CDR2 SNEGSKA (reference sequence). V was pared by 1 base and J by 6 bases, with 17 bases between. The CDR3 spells CSARAVQPPQDTQYF. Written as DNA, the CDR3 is TGCAGTGCTAGAGCGGTTCAACCCCCCCAGGATACGCAGTATTTT.

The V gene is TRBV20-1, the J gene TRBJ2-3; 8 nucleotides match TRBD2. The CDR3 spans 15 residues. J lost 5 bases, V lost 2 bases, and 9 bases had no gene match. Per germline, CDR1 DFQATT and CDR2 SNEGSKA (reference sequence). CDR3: CSARKSGRVGDTQYF. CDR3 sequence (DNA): TGCAGTGCTAGAAAAAGCGGGAGAGTGGGAGATACGCAGTATTTT.

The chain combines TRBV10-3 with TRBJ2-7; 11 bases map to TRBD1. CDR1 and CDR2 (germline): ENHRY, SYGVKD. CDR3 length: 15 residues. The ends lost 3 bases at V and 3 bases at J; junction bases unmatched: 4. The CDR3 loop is CAISEPGTGGYEQYF. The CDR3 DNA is TGTGCCATCAGTGAACCCGGGACAGGGGGCTACGAGCAGTACTTC.

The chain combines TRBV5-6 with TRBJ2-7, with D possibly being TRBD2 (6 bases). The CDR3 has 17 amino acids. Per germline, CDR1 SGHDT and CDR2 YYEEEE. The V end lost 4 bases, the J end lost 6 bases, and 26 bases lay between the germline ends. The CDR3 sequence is CASSRPGTSTVPGEQYF. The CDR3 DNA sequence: TGTGCCAGCAGCCGTCCCGGGACTTCTACGGTTCCCGGCGAGCAGTACTTC.

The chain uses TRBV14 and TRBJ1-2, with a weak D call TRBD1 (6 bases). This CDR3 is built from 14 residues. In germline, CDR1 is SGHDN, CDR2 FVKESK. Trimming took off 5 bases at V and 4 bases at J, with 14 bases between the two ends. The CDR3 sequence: CASSFPGRGYGYTF. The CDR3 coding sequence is TGTGCCAGCAGCTTCCCCGGCAGGGGCTATGGCTACACCTTC.

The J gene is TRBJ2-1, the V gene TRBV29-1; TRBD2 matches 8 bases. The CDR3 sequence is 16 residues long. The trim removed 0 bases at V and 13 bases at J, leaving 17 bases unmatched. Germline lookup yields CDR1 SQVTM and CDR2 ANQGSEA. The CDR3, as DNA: TGCAGCGTTGAAGATAACTTACGGGGGGGGCACAGGGAACAGTTCTTC. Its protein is CSVEDNLRGGHREQFF.

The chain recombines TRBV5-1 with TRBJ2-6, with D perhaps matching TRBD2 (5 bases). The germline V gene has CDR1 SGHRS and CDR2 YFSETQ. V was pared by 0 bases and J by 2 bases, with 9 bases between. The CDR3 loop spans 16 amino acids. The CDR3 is CASSLAPGTGANVLTF. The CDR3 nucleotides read TGCGCCAGCAGCTTGGCCCCGGGGACTGGGGCCAACGTCCTGACTTTC.

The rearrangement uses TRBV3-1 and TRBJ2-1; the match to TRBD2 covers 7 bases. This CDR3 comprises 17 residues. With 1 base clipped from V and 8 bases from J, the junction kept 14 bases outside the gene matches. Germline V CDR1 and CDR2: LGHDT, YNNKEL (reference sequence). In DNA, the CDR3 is TGTGCCAGCAGCCAAGGAAGGGGTGGCGGGAGAAGGTATGAGCAGTTCTTC. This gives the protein CASSQGRGGGRRYEQFF.